The 6 T cell receptor beta chains below all came from one sample that was sequenced in a study of blood T cell repertoires in COVID-19. Assay used: immunoSEQ multiplex PCR; TCRdb lists only in-frame clones, some missing. The table shows tens of thousands of clones, with roughly 90% occurring only once. The sequenced sample consisted of peripheral blood. The origin of the receptors is a man between 60 and 75 years old with acute or convalescent COVID-19.

The rearrangement uses TRBV20-1 and TRBJ1-1; D remains unclear. The germline gives CDR1 DFQATT, CDR2 SNEGSKA (reference sequence). This CDR3 contains 11 residues. The ends were cut back, 0 bases at V and 10 bases at J, with 9 bases in the middle. The CDR3 DNA reads TGCAGTGCTAGAGATCGGGATCGAGCTTTCTTT. Protein product: CSARDRDRAFF.

The V gene is TRBV5-1, the J gene TRBJ2-1; TRBD1 might be the D (5 bases). V lost 0 bases to trimming and J lost 7 bases, with 14 bases between them. The CDR3 totals 15 residues. Germline CDR1 and CDR2: SGHRS and YFSETQ. In DNA form, the CDR3 reads TGCGCCAGCAGCTTGGCCGACGGCAGGGAAAATGAGCAGTTCTTC. The encoded protein is CASSLADGRENEQFF. The complete variable domain, with remaining parts taken from reference TRBV5-1 and TRBJ2-1, reads KAGVTQTPRYLIKTRGQQVTLSCSPISGHRSVSWYQQTPGQGLQFLFEYFSETQRNKGNFPGRFSGRQFSNSRSEMNVSTLELGDSALYLCASSLADGRENEQFFGPGTRLTVL.

This chain uses TRBV9 with TRBJ2-1, with D uncertain. Trimming stripped 0 bases from V and 0 bases from J, with 13 bases between. The CDR3 runs 17 residues. Germline-derived CDR1 and CDR2 are SGDLS and YYNGEE. CDR3: CASSVAPAGSSYNEQFF. DNA of the CDR3: TGTGCCAGCAGCGTAGCTCCAGCAGGAAGCTCCTACAATGAGCAGTTCTTC.

The genes are TRBV6-4 and TRBJ2-3, with D perhaps matching TRBD2 (6 bases). Per the germline V gene, CDR1 is MRHNA and CDR2 is SNTAGT. Trimming removed 6 bases at V and 2 bases at J, with 15 bases between. CDR3 size: 15 residues. CDR3 protein: CASSVTGSYTDTQYF. The CDR3 nucleotides read TGTGCCAGCAGCGTAACCGGGAGCTACACAGATACGCAGTATTTT.

The chain employs TRBV24-1 and TRBJ2-2, with 7 bases matching TRBD1. The germline V gene has CDR1 KGHDR and CDR2 SFDVKD. This CDR3 spans 15 amino acids. The V segment lost 3 bases and the J segment 1 base; nucleotides outside the gene matches: 1. CDR3: CATSDHRGNTGELFF. The CDR3 nucleotides read TGTGCCACCAGTGATCACAGGGGGAACACCGGGGAGCTGTTTTTT.

J is TRBJ1-5 and V is TRBV5-6; perhaps TRBD1 as D (6 bases). Germline V CDR1 and CDR2: SGHDT, YYEEEE. The CDR3 totals 15 residues. With 4 bases removed from V and 7 bases from J, the gap between germline ends came to 18 bases. The CDR3 protein is CASSIRQVSRQPQHF. The CDR3 DNA is TGTGCCAGCAGCATTAGACAGGTCTCAAGGCAGCCCCAGCATTTT.